The rows below give T cell receptor beta chains drawn from one sample of a study of T cell repertoires in cytomegalovirus infection. TCRdb reanalysed the reads using MiXCR and keeps one entry per CDR3 protein. The data contain about 230,000 distinct CDR3 sequences, approximately 7% of them singletons. Sequenced sample: PBMCs. These receptors were taken from a human donor in good health (CMV status not recorded). Some clones in this sample may be carry-over from other donors' samples. Each CDR3 is given with its conserved first and last residue. D genes are given only for firm matches. Clone size appears in some rows only: once, few, many, or a class for an expanded clone.

abundance,j_gene,v_gene,d_gene,len,CDR3nt,CDR3aa
NA,TRBJ2-2,TRBV14,TRBD1,17,TGTGCCAGCAGCCTCGTACCGGGACAGCTAAGGACCGGGGAGCTGTTTTTT,CASSLVPGQLRTGELFF
NA,TRBJ1-2,TRBV5-1,NA,16,TGCGCCAGCAGCTTGCAACTCCCAGTAGGAGAAGATGGCTACACCTTC,CASSLQLPVGEDGYTF
many,TRBJ1-2,TRBV7-2,NA,14,TGTGCCAGCAGCTTAGTTACGGCTCTACCTGGCTACACCTTC,CASSLVTALPGYTF
many,TRBJ1-1,TRBV30,NA,16,TGTGCCTGGAGTTCCTACAGGTTTAATTTGAACACTGAAGCTTTCTTT,CAWSSYRFNLNTEAFF
many,TRBJ1-5,TRBV7-2,NA,16,TGTGCCAGCAGCAGGGCTGAAGGGGTTGGCAATCAGCCCCAGCATTTT,CASSRAEGVGNQPQHF
many,TRBJ1-1,TRBV4-1,NA,18,TGCGCCAGCAGCCAAGATCCGGTAGTTTCGATCGGGAACACTGAAGCTTTCTTT,CASSQDPVVSIGNTEAFF
many,TRBJ2-7,TRBV2,TRBD2,16,TGTGCCAGCATCCTTGGTCAGCGGGGGGGCAACTACGAGCAGTACTTC,CASILGQRGGNYEQYF
NA,TRBJ1-3,TRBV7-2,NA,17,TGTGCCAGCAGCTTAGTGGTTCGTACCCACTCTGGAAACACCATATATTTT,CASSLVVRTHSGNTIYF
many,TRBJ2-7,TRBV28,TRBD1,13,TGTGCCAGCAGCTACAGGGGGCCCTACGAGCAGTACTTC,CASSYRGPYEQYF
many,TRBJ1-1,TRBV15,NA,12,TGTGCCACCAGCCCCTGGGGCACTGAAGCTTTCTTT,CATSPWGTEAFF
many,TRBJ2-5,TRBV7-2,NA,14,TGTGCCAGCAGCCGAGGGGGGCCGGAGGAGACCCAGTACTTC,CASSRGGPEETQYF
few,TRBJ2-7,TRBV2,NA,13,TGTGCCAGCGAGCTTGCAGTCTTAAGCGAGCAGTACTTC,CASELAVLSEQYF
many,TRBJ1-1,TRBV14,TRBD1,13,TGTGCCAGCAGCCACCGGACAGGGACTGAAGCTTTCTTT,CASSHRTGTEAFF
many,TRBJ2-7,TRBV11-2,TRBD1,17,TGTGCCAGCAGCTTAGCATTCGGGGGACAGGGGATCTACGAGCAGTACTTC,CASSLAFGGQGIYEQYF
NA,TRBJ2-2,TRBV5-5,NA,14,TGTGCCAGCAGCTTGGGTTGGGGAAGCGGGGAGCTGTTTTTT,CASSLGWGSGELFF
many,TRBJ2-3,TRBV5-1,TRBD1,14,TGCGCCAGCAGCGCGACAGGGGTAACAGATACGCAGTATTTT,CASSATGVTDTQYF
many,TRBJ2-7,TRBV7-2,NA,15,TGTGCCAGCACTCTACTCGGCGGGGGCAACTACGAGCAGTACTTC,CASTLLGGGNYEQYF
many,TRBJ1-5,TRBV20-1,NA,13,TGCAGTGCTAGTGAACCCTCCAATCAGCCCCAGCATTTT,CSASEPSNQPQHF
many,TRBJ1-1,TRBV12-3/TRBV12-4,NA,14,TGTGCCAGCACCCCCGGGACACCAAACACTGAAGCTTTCTTT,CASTPGTPNTEAFF
many,TRBJ2-5,TRBV19,TRBD2,18,TGTGCCAGTAGTATCCCCTCCACCGGGACTAGCCGCCAAGAGACCCAGTACTTC,CASSIPSTGTSRQETQYF
few,TRBJ1-1,TRBV7-9,NA,14,TGTGCCAGCAGCACCTCGGACAGGAACACTGAAGCTTTCTTT,CASSTSDRNTEAFF
few,TRBJ2-2,TRBV2,TRBD2,16,TGTGCCAGCAGTGAAGGACTAGCGGGGGTGACCGGGGAGCTGTTTTTT,CASSEGLAGVTGELFF
many,TRBJ2-7,TRBV7-9,NA,13,TGTGCCAGCAGCTTGACGTATTCCTACGAGCAGTACTTC,CASSLTYSYEQYF
many,TRBJ1-5,TRBV10-3,TRBD1,16,TGTGCCATCAGGTCGGGGACAGGGGGCTCCAATCAGCCCCAGCATTTT,CAIRSGTGGSNQPQHF
many,TRBJ2-1,TRBV14,TRBD2,16,TGTGCCAGCAGCCCGCGAGGCGGGAGAACCTACAATGAGCAGTTCTTC,CASSPRGGRTYNEQFF